This entry describes one TCR beta chain. This sample stems from a study of T cells of healthy individuals. TCRdb re-called the 5' RACE reads with MiXCR, one entry per CDR3 protein. The sample has 95,000 to 100,000 distinct CDR3 sequences; 17% are singletons. This TCR was sampled from a human donor in good health.

CDR3 residues: CASSYDRQSPLHF. The CDR3 nucleotides are TGTGCCAGCAGTTACGACAGACAATCACCCCTCCACTTT. The chain couples TRBV7-2 to TRBJ1-6, with D perhaps matching TRBD1 (5 bases). Trimming shortened V by 6 bases and J by 10 bases, and 13 bases separated the two germline ends. CDR1 is SGHTA and CDR2 is FQGNSA in the germline V gene. The CDR3 has 13 amino acids.